The 26 T cell receptor beta chains presented below share a single source sample, sequenced in a study of cytomegalovirus exposure and HLA in healthy donors. The PCR used 60 Vbeta and 13 Jbeta primers. Sequencing used immunoSEQ multiplex PCR; TCRdb keeps in-frame clones, though not all of them. Found here are about 200,000 clones, 70% to 80% of them singletons; the top ten hold more than 0.35%. The specimen sequenced was PBMCs. These receptors were obtained from a male donor in good health and CMV-seropositive.

The chain uses TRBV18 and TRBJ1-2; TRBD1 might be the D (5 bases). The ends were cut back, 5 bases at V and 2 bases at J, with 15 bases in the middle. In germline, CDR1 is KGHSH, CDR2 LQKENI. The length of the CDR3 is 15 residues. CDR3 region: CASSGAYGSNYGYTF. The CDR3 nucleotides are TGTGCCAGCTCAGGGGCGTATGGGTCCAACTATGGCTACACCTTC. The variable domain in full, completed from reference TRBV18 and TRBJ1-2, reads NAGVMQNPRHLVRRRGQEARLRCSPMKGHSHVYWYRQLPEEGLKFMVYLQKENIIDESGMPKERFSAEFPKEGPSILRIQQVVRGDSAAYFCASSGAYGSNYGYTFGSGTRLTVV.

A single count supports this clone. The chain couples TRBV19 to TRBJ1-6; D unresolved. Germline V CDR1 and CDR2: LNHDA, SQIVND (reference sequence). V lost 0 bases and J 3 bases, leaving 12 bases between the germline ends. The CDR3 length is 17 residues. DNA of the CDR3: TGTGCCAGTAGTATAGACGGCACCGGAGTCTATAATTCACCCCTCCACTTT. Residues: CASSIDGTGVYNSPLHF.

The chain joins TRBV18 to TRBJ2-5; TRBD2 is a possible D gene (6 bases). The V end lost 1 base, the J end lost 4 bases, and 13 bases lay between the germline ends. Germline lookup yields CDR1 KGHSH and CDR2 LQKENI. The CDR3 loop spans 15 amino acids. The CDR3 region has the DNA TGTGCCAGCTCACCACGGAGGGCCGTAGCAGAGACCCAGTACTTC. This translates into CASSPRRAVAETQYF.

V is TRBV18 and J is TRBJ2-5, with TRBD2 matching 13 bases. The J call may be incorrect, as the DNA end agrees better with TRBJ2-7. Per the germline V gene, CDR1 is KGHSH and CDR2 is LQKENI. There are 14 residues in the CDR3. The chain's CDR3 is CASSRTSGRHEQYF. Written as DNA, the CDR3 is TGTGCCAGCTCTCGGACTAGCGGGAGACACGAGCAGTACTTC.

The J gene is TRBJ2-2, the V gene TRBV19, with D possibly TRBD1 on 5 matching bases. The length of the CDR3 is 14 residues. The V gene lost 6 bases and the J gene lost 6 bases, with 14 bases spanning the gap. Germline loops: CDR1 LNHDA, CDR2 SQIVND (reference sequence). CDR3 in amino acids: CASRNGQGAGELFF. DNA of the CDR3: TGTGCCAGTAGAAATGGGCAGGGCGCCGGGGAGCTGTTTTTT.

The chain carries TRBV7-3 and TRBJ2-3; the match to TRBD2 covers 7 bases. J was trimmed by 9 bases and V by 2 bases; bases with no gene match: 2. Germline V gives CDR1 SGHTA, CDR2 FQGTGA. CDR3 length: 12 residues. DNA of the CDR3: TGTGCCAGCAGCTTAGACGGGAGGACGCAGTATTTT. This sequence encodes CASSLDGRTQYF. Based on the CDR3 plus reference TRBV7-3 and TRBJ2-3, the full variable domain is GAGVSQTPSNKVTEKGKYVELRCDPISGHTALYWYRQSLGQGPEFLIYFQGTGAADDSGLPNDRFFAVRPEGSVSTLKIQRTERGDSAVYLCASSLDGRTQYFGPGTRLTVL.

The rearrangement joins TRBV9 to TRBJ1-2; 7 bases fit TRBD1. This CDR3 has 16 amino acids. CDR1 SGDLS and CDR2 YYNGEE come from the germline V gene. J was trimmed by 5 bases and V by 4 bases; bases with no gene match: 14. CDR3 DNA: TGTGCCAGCAGCACCCAACCCGGGACAGAATATTATGGCTACACCTTC. Protein sequence: CASSTQPGTEYYGYTF.

The gene calls are TRBV5-3 and TRBJ2-5, with a tentative D call TRBD2 (6 bases). TRBV5-3 is labeled an ORF, and its function is uncertain. This CDR3 has 14 residues. V lost 4 bases and J lost 5, with 15 bases in between. The CDR3 reads CARSPSGEVETQYF. CDR3 DNA: TGTGCCAGAAGCCCATCCGGGGAGGTGGAGACCCAGTACTTC.

The chain combines TRBV6-1 with TRBJ2-7, with 7 positions matching TRBD2. The ends lost 7 bases at V and 1 base at J; junction bases unmatched: 10. The CDR3 contains 15 residues. Germline CDR1 MNHNS, CDR2 SASEGT. DNA for the CDR3: TGTGCCAGCACCAAGGAGGGACTAAAATCCTACGAGCAGTACTTC. Protein sequence: CASTKEGLKSYEQYF.

J is TRBJ1-4 and V is TRBV7-2; D call uncertain. Trimming pared 3 bases from V and 12 bases from J, leaving 17 bases between. The germline gives CDR1 SGHTA, CDR2 FQGNSA. The CDR3 runs to 14 residues. CDR3 region: CASSFLPVYGELFF. As DNA, the CDR3 is TGTGCCAGCAGCTTTTTACCGGTGTATGGTGAACTGTTTTTT.

V gene TRBV14 combines with J gene TRBJ1-2; D possibly corresponds to TRBD1 (6 bases). Germline assignment: CDR1 SGHDN and CDR2 FVKESK. Trimming took off 1 base at V and 9 bases at J, with 15 bases between the two ends. The CDR3 totals 14 residues. The CDR3 loop reads CASSQARQEYSYTF. The CDR3 coding sequence is TGTGCCAGCAGCCAAGCCCGACAGGAGTATAGCTACACCTTC.

The rearrangement links TRBV6-1 to TRBJ1-5, with a possible D match to TRBD1 (6 bases). Trimming took 8 bases from V and 7 from J, leaving 18 bases between them. Per the germline V gene, CDR1 is MNHNS and CDR2 is SASEGT. The CDR3 has 14 residues. The CDR3 sequence is CASGEGELWQPQHF. The DNA of the CDR3 is TGTGCCAGCGGAGAGGGGGAATTGTGGCAGCCCCAGCATTTT.

The chain employs TRBV7-3 and TRBJ1-1; weak D call: TRBD1 (5 bases). The CDR3 extends over 14 amino acids. Germline CDR1 is SGHTA and CDR2 is FQGTGA. V was pared by 5 bases and J by 4 bases, with 14 bases between. CDR3 bases: TGTGCCAGCAGCGAGCGGGGGACGAGCACTGAAGCTTTCTTT. Translating gives CASSERGTSTEAFF. Full variable domain (remainder filled in from reference TRBV7-3 and TRBJ1-1): GAGVSQTPSNKVTEKGKYVELRCDPISGHTALYWYRQSLGQGPEFLIYFQGTGAADDSGLPNDRFFAVRPEGSVSTLKIQRTERGDSAVYLCASSERGTSTEAFFGQGTRLTVV.

This rearrangement joins TRBV7-2 to TRBJ1-2; D is possibly TRBD1 (5 bases). Germline CDR1 SGHTA, CDR2 FQGNSA. The CDR3 runs 13 residues. V lost 8 bases, J lost 5 bases, and 15 bases lay in between. The CDR3 nucleotides read TGTGCCAGCTTAGGGGAAACCGGGTATGGCTACACCTTC. Protein: CASLGETGYGYTF. Based on the CDR3 plus reference TRBV7-2 and TRBJ1-2, the full variable domain is GAGVSQSPSNKVTEKGKDVELRCDPISGHTALYWYRQSLGQGLEFLIYFQGNSAPDKSGLPSDRFSAERTGGSVSTLTIQRTQQEDSAVYLCASLGETGYGYTFGSGTRLTVV.

The chain recombines TRBV23-1 with TRBJ1-2; D might be TRBD1 (5 bases). TRBV23-1 is assigned to the ORF class and has an uncertain function. Trimming shortened V by 9 bases and J by 0 bases, and 17 bases separated the two germline ends. The CDR3 sequence is 15 residues long. The CDR3 spells CASPTSGEANYGYTF. DNA of the CDR3: TGCGCCAGTCCCACCTCGGGGGAGGCTAACTATGGCTACACCTTC.

This clone was recorded a few times. The chain recombines TRBV5-1 with TRBJ2-3, with 9 bases fitting TRBD2. J lost 6 bases, V lost 3 bases, and 11 bases had no gene match. The CDR3 is 16 amino acids. Germline CDR1 is SGHRS and CDR2 is YFSETQ. The DNA for the CDR3 is TGCGCCAGCAGCTCAGGGAGCGGGGGGATACTTGATACGCAGTATTTT. Translated: CASSSGSGGILDTQYF.

The rearrangement joins TRBV7-3 to TRBJ2-2; D gene ambiguous. CDR3 length: 15 residues. Germline CDR1 and CDR2: SGHTA and FQGTGA. V shed 1 base and J shed 0 bases, with 6 bases lying between them. CDR3 sequence: CASSLRAANTGELFF. CDR3 bases: TGTGCCAGCAGCTTAAGGGCCGCGAACACCGGGGAGCTGTTTTTT.

The V call is TRBV7-2, the J call TRBJ2-2; 8 bases are a match to TRBD1. The CDR3 contains 14 residues. The germline gives CDR1 SGHTA, CDR2 FQGNSA. V dropped 4 bases and J dropped 5; count of bases not matched to a gene: 3. CDR3 protein: CASSSRTGTGELFF. CDR3 nucleotide sequence: TGTGCCAGCAGCTCCCGGACAGGGACCGGGGAGCTGTTTTTT.

Only a few counts were recorded for this clone. The J gene is TRBJ1-1, the V gene TRBV10-3, with D possibly matching TRBD1 (5 bases). Trimming took 10 bases from V and 0 from J, leaving 15 bases between them. Germline V gene data show CDR1 as ENHRY and CDR2 as SYGVKD. The CDR3 is 14 amino acids. This CDR3 reads CATKRPGMNTEAFF. CDR3 sequence (DNA): TGTGCCACGAAACGGCCAGGGATGAACACTGAAGCTTTCTTT.

The chain combines TRBV9 with TRBJ1-2; D unclear. The V end lost 1 base, the J end lost 1 base, and 5 bases lay between the germline ends. The CDR3 has 13 amino acids. Germline V gene sequence: CDR1 SGDLS, CDR2 YYNGEE. CDR3 DNA: TGTGCCAGCAGCGTACAGGATAACTATGGCTACACCTTC. The encoded protein is CASSVQDNYGYTF. The whole variable domain, filled in from reference TRBV9 and TRBJ1-2, reads DSGVTQTPKHLITATGQRVTLRCSPRSGDLSVYWYQQSLDQGLQFLIQYYNGEERAKGNILERFSAQQFPDLHSELNLSSLELGDSALYFCASSVQDNYGYTFGSGTRLTVV.

The chain couples TRBV4-2 to TRBJ2-5, with 8 bases lining up with TRBD2. V lost 4 bases to trimming and J lost 1 base; unmatched junction nucleotides: 5. CDR1 is LGHNA, CDR2 YNFKEQ, per germline. This CDR3 contains 15 residues. The CDR3 sequence: CASSRVAGSQETQYF. CDR3 in DNA: TGTGCCAGCAGCCGAGTAGCGGGGAGCCAAGAGACCCAGTACTTC.

The chain has TRBV18 and TRBJ1-4, with D unclear. Per the germline V gene, CDR1 is KGHSH and CDR2 is LQKENI. V lost 6 bases to trimming and J lost 8 bases, with 16 bases between them. The CDR3 has 14 amino acids. The CDR3 DNA reads TGTGCCAGCTCTCCTCCAGTGAACAGCGAAAAACTGTTTTTT. Translating it yields CASSPPVNSEKLFF.

The chain is built from TRBV25-1 and TRBJ2-1; possible D gene TRBD2, 5 bases. The CDR3 consists of 15 residues. The V gene lost 2 bases and the J gene lost 5 bases, with 13 bases spanning the gap. Germline V lookup: CDR1 MGHDK, CDR2 SYGVNS. The CDR3 DNA follows: TGTGCCAGCAGTGAAGGGCGAGGGCTGCACAATGAGCAGTTCTTC. Amino acids: CASSEGRGLHNEQFF.

To note about this clone: The same CDR3 can be traced to other DNA sequences in this sample. This chain uses TRBV18 with TRBJ2-7, with 7 positions matching TRBD2. Germline loops: CDR1 KGHSH, CDR2 LQKENI. Trimming at V came to 3 bases and at J to 2 bases, leaving 10 bases not matched to a gene. CDR3 size: 16 residues. The CDR3 is CASSPPATAGTYEQYF. Written as DNA, the CDR3 is TGTGCCAGCTCACCCCCCGCCACAGCGGGGACCTACGAGCAGTACTTC.

V is TRBV18 and J is TRBJ2-7, with D tentatively TRBD1 (6 bases). Germline assignment: CDR1 KGHSH and CDR2 LQKENI. This CDR3 region has 13 residues. V lost 4 bases and J lost 7, with 14 bases in between. CDR3 protein: CASSRRDTGEQYF. CDR3 coding DNA: TGTGCCAGCTCACGCCGGGACACGGGGGAGCAGTACTTC.

The table lists this clone with many counts. This sequence joins TRBV4-1 and TRBJ2-7, with a weak D call TRBD1 (5 bases). Trimming cost V 0 bases and J 2 bases, with 17 bases left between them. Germline values: CDR1 MGHRA, CDR2 YSYEKL. The CDR3 is made up of 17 amino acids. The DNA for the CDR3 is TGCGCCAGCAGCCAAGAAACGATACAGGCTGGGGCCTACGAGCAGTACTTC. It translates to CASSQETIQAGAYEQYF.